The rows below give T cell receptor beta chains drawn from one sample of a study of blood T cell repertoires in COVID-19. The table came from immunoSEQ multiplex PCR; TCRdb's copy has only in-frame clones and leaves some out. The sample gives about 220,000 clones, around 91% of which show up once; around 16% is in the top ten. The source material was PBMCs or T cells enriched from blood (not recorded which). These receptors originate from a man aged 25 to 45 who had been exposed to COVID-19. Both conserved end residues are part of each CDR3. The D gene is left open where the match is weak.

CDR3	length	D	V
CASSERDSSYNSPLHF	16	TRBD1	TRBV2
CASSLEGAAYEQYF	14	TRBD1	TRBV5-5
CASSGDRAGYTF	12	TRBD1	TRBV7-8
CASSLVASDQETQYF	15	NA	TRBV5-1
CASSRPGTAYEQYF	14	NA	TRBV7-9
CASSRDRSGYTF	12	TRBD1	TRBV19
CASSGIGAGDNSPLHF	16	NA	TRBV2
CASSPGTAVNYGYTF	15	TRBD1	TRBV5-1
CASSPRGSSSGANVLTF	17	NA	TRBV3-1/TRBV3-2
CASSQSGMPYEQYF	14	NA	TRBV14
CASSLGGGAADTQYF	15	NA	TRBV5-1
CASSSQGAGEKLFF	14	TRBD1	TRBV7-9
CASSQGAGEIYGYTF	15	NA	TRBV4-1
CARKPLRRQPQHF	13	NA	TRBV5-3
CASRAAGTGKPQHF	14	TRBD1	TRBV7-8
CASKASGREAFF	12	NA	TRBV9
CASSSTGSGETQYF	14	NA	TRBV5-1
CASGLGRDTEAFF	13	NA	TRBV7-3